This T cell receptor (beta chain) is from a study of cytomegalovirus exposure and HLA in healthy donors. The table lists this clone with a few counts. Antigen specificity is unknown. Findings of the study overall: Exclusion as indistinguishable affected some V segments, including TRBV6-2 and TRBV6-3.

V lost 0 bases and J lost 3, with 10 bases in between. The CDR3 covers 15 residues. CDR1 and CDR2 (germline): SGDLS, YYNGEE. Primers included in the PCR were 60 Vbeta and 13 Jbeta primers. Method: immunoSEQ multiplex PCR; TCRdb's copy keeps in-frame clones and lacks some. The sample lists approximately 200,000 clones, 70% to 80% seen once, with roughly a sixth in the top ten. Sample: PBMCs. This TCR was recovered from a man in his forties or fifties in good health and CMV-seronegative. The chain uses TRBV9 and TRBJ1-5; D unresolved. The CDR3: CASSVAAGDNQPQHF. Here the CDR3 DNA reads TGTGCCAGCAGCGTAGCTGCGGGAGACAATCAGCCCCAGCATTTT.